What follows is one TCR beta chain and its context. The data stem from a study of blood T cell repertoires in COVID-19. Using immunoSEQ multiplex PCR, the repertoire was profiled, and TCRdb retains in-frame clones only, with some absent. The sample lists around 94,000 clones, approximately 86% occurring once. The CDR3 contains 17 residues. With V trimmed by 5 bases and J by 0 bases, 6 bases remained unmatched. Germline CDR1 reads LNHDA; CDR2 reads SQIVND (reference sequence). This clonotype was obtained from a man in his forties or fifties with active or convalescent COVID-19. V is TRBV19 and J is TRBJ2-5; 13 positions match TRBD2. The source material was peripheral blood. CDR3 sequence (DNA): TGTGCCAGTAGTCCGTGGACTAGCGGGGGCCACCAAGAGACCCAGTACTTC. Encoded protein: CASSPWTSGGHQETQYF.